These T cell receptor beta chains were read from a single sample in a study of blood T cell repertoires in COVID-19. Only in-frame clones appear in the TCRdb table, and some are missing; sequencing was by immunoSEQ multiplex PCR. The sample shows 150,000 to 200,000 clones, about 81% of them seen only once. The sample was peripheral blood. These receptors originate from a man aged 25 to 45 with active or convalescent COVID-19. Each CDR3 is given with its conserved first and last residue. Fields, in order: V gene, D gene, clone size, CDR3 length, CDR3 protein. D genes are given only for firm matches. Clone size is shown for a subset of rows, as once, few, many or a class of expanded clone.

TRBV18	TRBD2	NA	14	CASSQASGANEQFF
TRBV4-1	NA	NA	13	CASSQSGDYGYTF
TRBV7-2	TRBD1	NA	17	CASSLALGTGVTQPQHF
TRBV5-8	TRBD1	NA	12	CASSWDRQKLFF
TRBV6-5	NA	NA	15	CASSYSTGAWNEQFF
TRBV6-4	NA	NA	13	CASSDEVLYGYTF
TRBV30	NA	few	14	CAWSGQVGRQPQHF
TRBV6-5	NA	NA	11	CASRRDYGYTF
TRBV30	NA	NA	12	CALRGSGNTIYF
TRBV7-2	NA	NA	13	CASSLALIQPQHF
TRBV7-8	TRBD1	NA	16	CASSGPKRTGKETQYF
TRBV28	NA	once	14	CASSLANSNEKLFF
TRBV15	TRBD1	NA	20	CATSSSLVVGRGIGNEKLFF
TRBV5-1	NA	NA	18	CASSGLTLEWQGSYGYTF
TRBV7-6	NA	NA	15	CASSRQQGPYNEQFF
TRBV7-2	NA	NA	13	CASSSGGPGTQYF
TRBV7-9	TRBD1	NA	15	CASSQRTGGKYEQYF
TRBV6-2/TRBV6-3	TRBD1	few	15	CASSYGTGVNTEAFF
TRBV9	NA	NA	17	CASSLTTPGSSGNTIYF
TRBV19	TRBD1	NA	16	CASRIPGVQGRTEAFF
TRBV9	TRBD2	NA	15	CASSVAPSGGETQYF
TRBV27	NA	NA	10	CASRPDGYTF
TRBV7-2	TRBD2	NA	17	CASSLGLAGAGANVLTF